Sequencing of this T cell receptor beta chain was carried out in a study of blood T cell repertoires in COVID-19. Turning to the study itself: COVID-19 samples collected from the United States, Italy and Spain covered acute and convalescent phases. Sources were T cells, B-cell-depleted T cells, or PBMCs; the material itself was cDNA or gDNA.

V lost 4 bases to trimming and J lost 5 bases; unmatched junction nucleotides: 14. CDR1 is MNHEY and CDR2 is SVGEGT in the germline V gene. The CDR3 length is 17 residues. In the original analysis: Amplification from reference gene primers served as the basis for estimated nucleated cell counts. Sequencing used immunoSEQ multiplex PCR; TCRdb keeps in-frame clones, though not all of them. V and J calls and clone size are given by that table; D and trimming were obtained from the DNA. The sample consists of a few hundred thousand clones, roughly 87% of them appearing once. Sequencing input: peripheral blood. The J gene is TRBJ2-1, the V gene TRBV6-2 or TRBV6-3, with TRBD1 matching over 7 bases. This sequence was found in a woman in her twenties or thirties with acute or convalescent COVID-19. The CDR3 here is CASSSADRAYPNNEQFF. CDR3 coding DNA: TGTGCCAGCAGTTCGGCCGACAGGGCGTATCCCAACAATGAGCAGTTCTTC.